The clone carrying this T cell receptor beta chain was seen only a few times. Its matching antigen is unknown. It was with 60 Vbeta and 13 Jbeta primers that the PCR ran. The assay was immunoSEQ multiplex PCR, and TCRdb's table has in-frame clones only and misses some. The top ten hold around 3.3% of the sample, which has fewer than 250,000 clones, roughly four fifths seen once. The data are from a study of cytomegalovirus exposure and HLA in healthy donors. Study conclusions and caveats: The authors reported that TCR beta sequences could predict HLA-A and HLA-B alleles. These predictions were accurate for most subjects in the first cohort.

The clonotype was recovered from a woman younger than 45 in good health and CMV-seropositive. Sequencing was done on a sample of PBMCs.

The CDR3 bases are TGTGCCAGCAGTTCCTACGGAAAGGCGGAGCGAGGTGAAGCTTTCTTT. Protein product: CASSSYGKAERGEAFF. The J gene is TRBJ1-1, the V gene TRBV27, with no clear D. Germline CDR1 and CDR2: MNHEY and SMNVEV (reference sequence). Trimming stripped 4 bases from V and 7 bases from J, with 22 bases between. This CDR3 contains 16 residues.